Each of the 6 T cell receptor beta chains below was sequenced from the same sample in a study of T-cell reconstitution after alpha-beta-depleted transplantation in children. Unique molecular identifiers were used to barcode this TCRbeta library. TCRdb fed the PCR reads into MiXCR, producing one record per CDR3 protein. The data contain approximately 520,000 distinct CDR3 sequences, 9.5% to 12% of them singletons. This material consisted of PBMCs, mostly from graft donor cells, taken 180 days after TCRalphabeta/CD19-depleted stem cell transplant. These receptors all stem from a female patient aged 2 to 10 who had a stem cell transplant for aplastic anemia, so the T cells may come from the graft donor.

This clonotype has more than one count but fewer than ten. The chain couples TRBV4-3 to TRBJ2-1; perhaps TRBD1 as D (6 bases). The CDR3 contains 15 residues. Germline V gives CDR1 LGHNA, CDR2 YSLEER. V was clipped by 0 bases and J by 7 bases, with 13 bases between them. Here the CDR3 reads CASSQDRAGVNEQFF. The CDR3 nucleotides are TGCGCCAGCAGCCAAGATAGGGCAGGGGTAAATGAGCAGTTCTTC.

This clonotype was observed a few times. This chain uses TRBV11-2 with TRBJ2-7; 12 bases are shared with TRBD2. Germline V gene sequence: CDR1 SGHAT, CDR2 FQNNGV. V lost 2 bases, J lost 0 bases, and 11 bases stayed unmatched. This CDR3 is built from 19 residues. The chain's CDR3 is CASSLLETSGRFLSYEQYF. DNA of the CDR3: TGTGCCAGCAGCTTATTAGAGACTAGCGGGAGATTTCTCTCCTACGAGCAGTACTTC.

Only a few counts were recorded for this clonotype. V gene TRBV4-1 combines with J gene TRBJ2-1; 11 nucleotides line up with TRBD2. The CDR3 covers 16 residues. Germline CDR1 MGHRA, CDR2 YSYEKL. The trim removed 0 bases at V and 9 bases at J, leaving 7 bases unmatched. The CDR3 DNA sequence: TGCGCCAGCAGCCAAGACCCTAGCGGGAGGATCAGTGAGCAGTTCTTC. It is translated as CASSQDPSGRISEQFF.

CDR3 in amino acids: CASSLAIGAYEQYF. CDR3 DNA: TGCGCCAGCAGCTTGGCGATAGGGGCCTACGAGCAGTACTTC. The V call is TRBV5-1, the J call TRBJ2-7; D perhaps matches TRBD1 (5 bases). The CDR3 is 14 amino acids. Trimming removed 0 bases at V and 2 bases at J, with 9 bases between. Germline loops: CDR1 SGHRS, CDR2 YFSETQ.

This clonotype has a handful of counts. The rearrangement joins TRBV4-3 to TRBJ2-1, with 13 nucleotides matching TRBD2. The CDR3 has 16 amino acids. Germline CDR1 reads LGHNA; CDR2 reads YSLEER. J lost 5 bases, V lost 1 base, and 2 bases had no gene match. CDR3 DNA: TGCGCCAGCAGCCAAGCAGGGACTAGCGGGAACAATGAGCAGTTCTTC. It is translated as CASSQAGTSGNNEQFF.

The CDR3 DNA follows: TGTGCCAGCGGAATGGGACGGAGTTACGCCGGGGAGCTGTTTTTT. Translating it yields CASGMGRSYAGELFF. The chain couples TRBV6-1 to TRBJ2-2; tentatively, D is TRBD1 or TRBD2 (5 bases each). This CDR3 is 15 amino acids long. V was pared by 8 bases and J by 6 bases, with 19 bases between. Germline CDR1 and CDR2: MNHNS and SASEGT.